This entry lists 29 T cell receptor beta chains sequenced from one sample in a study of Ad26.COV2.S vaccination and SARS-CoV-2 variants. TCRdb's table, derived via immunoSEQ multiplex PCR, lists solely in-frame clones and lacks some. Here the sample spans roughly 380,000 clones, around nine tenths being singletons. Treatment specified: over 15 received Ad26.COV2.S at low or high dose, single or two shots; five or six received placebo; per-sample allocation not given. Samples were taken on day 63 after the first vaccine or placebo injection. This material consisted of peripheral blood, taken in a trial of Ad26.COV2.S vaccine versus placebo. Source of these receptors: a person between 18 and 59 years old who received the Ad26.COV2.S COVID-19 vaccine or a placebo.

The rearrangement links TRBV30 to TRBJ1-5; the D gene is possibly TRBD1 (5 bases). This CDR3 spans 14 amino acids. The V end lost 2 bases, the J end lost 4 bases, and 12 bases lay between the germline ends. Germline V CDR1 and CDR2: GTSNPN, SVGIG (reference sequence). The CDR3 DNA follows: TGTGCCTGGAGTCCCGGGACGGATAATCAGCCCCAGCATTTT. Its translation is CAWSPGTDNQPQHF.

This clone was seen a few times. The rearrangement joins TRBV5-1 to TRBJ2-5; D may match TRBD1 or TRBD2 (6 bases each). The CDR3 contains 16 residues. V was cut by 0 bases and J by 0 bases, with 12 bases left in between. Germline V gene data show CDR1 as SGHRS and CDR2 as YFSETQ. DNA of the CDR3: TGCGCCAGCAGCTTGGGGGGGCTAGCGTACCAAGAGACCCAGTACTTC. It is translated as CASSLGGLAYQETQYF.

The V gene is TRBV7-8, the J gene TRBJ2-4; D is tentatively TRBD1 or TRBD2 (5 bases each). Germline V gene data show CDR1 as SGHVS and CDR2 as FQNEAQ. The CDR3 has 14 residues. V was shortened by 0 bases and J by 6 bases, with 9 bases between the two germline ends. CDR3 sequence: CASSLAQRGNIQYF. In DNA, the CDR3 is TGTGCCAGCAGCTTAGCCCAGAGGGGAAACATTCAGTACTTC.

This clone was found once. The DNA for the CDR3 is TGTGCCAGCAGTGCCGGGGGGGGATCGGCAACTAATGAAAAACTGTTTTTT. It codes for CASSAGGGSATNEKLFF. This sequence joins TRBV6-1 and TRBJ1-4; D perhaps matches TRBD1 (5 bases). The CDR3 covers 17 residues. Germline-derived CDR1 and CDR2 are MNHNS and SASEGT. V lost 4 bases and J lost 0, with 15 bases in between.

V is TRBV2 and J is TRBJ1-5; D gene ambiguous. Germline V gene sequence: CDR1 SNHLY, CDR2 FYNNEI. The CDR3 sequence is 13 residues long. With 6 bases removed from V and 0 bases from J, the gap between germline ends came to 6 bases. The DNA of the CDR3 is TGTGCCAGCAGCGGGAATAGCAATCAGCCCCAGCATTTT. Residues: CASSGNSNQPQHF.

This chain joins TRBV28 and TRBJ1-2, with a possible D match to TRBD1 (6 bases). V was clipped by 5 bases and J by 6 bases, with 16 bases between them. This CDR3 is 14 amino acids long. CDR1 is MDHEN and CDR2 is SYDVKM in the germline V gene. CDR3 amino acids: CASSRINREDGYTF. The CDR3 coding sequence is TGTGCCAGCAGTAGGATAAACAGGGAGGATGGCTACACCTTC.

In the case of this clone: Other DNA sequences in the same sample also yield this CDR3. The CDR3 DNA is TGTGCCAGCAGTTTTGGACAGGGCAATCAGCCCCAGCATTTT. Its protein is CASSFGQGNQPQHF. The V call is TRBV28, the J call TRBJ1-5; 7 bases are shared with TRBD1. V dropped 3 bases and J dropped 2; count of bases not matched to a gene: 1. Looked up from germline, CDR1 is MDHEN and CDR2 is SYDVKM. The length of the CDR3 is 14 residues.

CDR3 sequence (DNA): TGTGCCAGCAGCCCGGGACCGATCTACGAGCAGCAGTACTTC. Its translation: CASSPGPIYEQQYF. This rearrangement joins TRBV3-1 (or the pseudogene TRBV3-2) to TRBJ2-7; D tentatively reads TRBD1 or TRBD2 (5 bases each). Between the trimmed V and J ends, which lost 4 bases and 8 bases, there was a span of 18 bases. This CDR3 contains 14 residues. Germline V lookup: CDR1 LGHDT, CDR2 YNNKEL (reference sequence).

The chain employs TRBV27 and TRBJ2-5; 14 nucleotides match TRBD2. CDR3 length equals 15 residues. Trimming took 6 bases from V and 5 from J; bases not matched to a gene: 5. The germline CDR1 and CDR2 sequences are MNHEY and SMNVEV (reference sequence). The DNA of the CDR3 is TGTGCCAGCAGGGGACTAGCGGGGGCCGGGGAGACCCAGTACTTC. Protein: CASRGLAGAGETQYF.

V is TRBV5-6 and J is TRBJ2-2; unclear D gene. The CDR3 has 15 residues. Per the germline V gene, CDR1 is SGHDT and CDR2 is YYEEEE. Trimming stripped 6 bases from V and 3 bases from J, with 15 bases between. As DNA, the CDR3 is TGTGCCAGCACCCTTCTGACCACTGACACCGGGGAGCTGTTTTTT. Amino acid sequence: CASTLLTTDTGELFF.

This chain joins TRBV3-1 (or the pseudogene TRBV3-2) and TRBJ2-1, with D perhaps TRBD1 (5 bases). This CDR3 has 17 amino acids. CDR1 is LGHDT and CDR2 is YNNKEL in the germline V gene (reference sequence). V was cut by 3 bases and J by 0 bases, with 15 bases left in between. The chain's CDR3 is CASSHRERGDSYNEQFF. In DNA form, the CDR3 reads TGTGCCAGCAGCCATCGTGAAAGGGGCGACTCCTACAATGAGCAGTTCTTC.

The chain recombines TRBV5-1 with TRBJ2-3, with TRBD2 matching over 11 bases. V trimming: 1 base; J trimming: 0 bases; junction bases outside the gene matches: 4. Germline CDR1 SGHRS, CDR2 YFSETQ. The CDR3 loop spans 17 amino acids. The CDR3 DNA reads TGCGCCAGCAGCTTGACTAGCGGGGGCCTTAGCACAGATACGCAGTATTTT. It is translated as CASSLTSGGLSTDTQYF.

In this sample, this clone turned up once. The chain employs TRBV6-6 and TRBJ2-7; no clear D gene. Germline V lookup: CDR1 MNHNY, CDR2 SVGAGI (reference sequence). V shed 1 base and J shed 3 bases, with 4 bases lying between them. CDR3 size: 12 residues. The chain's CDR3 is CASSYWRYEQYF. In DNA, the CDR3 is TGTGCCAGCAGTTACTGGCGCTACGAGCAGTACTTC.

The J gene is TRBJ2-5, the V gene TRBV24-1; D might be TRBD2 (5 bases). The germline V and J ends were trimmed by 9 bases and 2 bases, with 21 bases remaining between them. CDR3 size: 16 residues. Germline V gene sequence: CDR1 KGHDR, CDR2 SFDVKD. The CDR3 sequence is CATSPWHQGGQETQYF. In nucleotides, the CDR3 is TGTGCCACCTCCCCATGGCATCAAGGCGGGCAAGAGACCCAGTACTTC.

The chain couples TRBV18 to TRBJ1-2; 8 bases match TRBD1. Germline trimming cut 3 bases from V and 8 bases from J; bases unmatched to any gene: 8. The CDR3 covers 14 residues. Per germline, CDR1 KGHSH and CDR2 LQKENI. The CDR3, as DNA: TGTGCCAGCTCACCGGGACAGGACGCCGGGGGCTACACCTTC. It yields the protein CASSPGQDAGGYTF.

The chain uses TRBV18 and TRBJ2-3; D gene unclear. Germline V gives CDR1 KGHSH, CDR2 LQKENI. CDR3 size: 13 residues. Trimming took off 4 bases at V and 7 bases at J, with 12 bases between the two ends. The CDR3 DNA sequence: TGTGCCAGCTCACTCCGGACGACAAATACGCAGTATTTT. It translates to CASSLRTTNTQYF.

The chain has TRBV7-2 and TRBJ1-2, with D unresolved. This CDR3 spans 12 amino acids. V was trimmed by 3 bases and J by 7 bases, leaving 9 bases between them. Germline V gene lookup returns CDR1 SGHTA and CDR2 FQGNSA. The CDR3 here is CASSFYGGGYTF. DNA of the CDR3: TGTGCCAGCAGCTTTTACGGAGGTGGCTACACCTTC.

The chain links TRBV27 to TRBJ2-1; TRBD1 matches at 8 bases. The CDR3 extends over 16 amino acids. V gave up 5 bases and J gave up 5 bases; unmatched junction bases: 11. Germline loops: CDR1 MNHEY, CDR2 SMNVEV (reference sequence). The CDR3 bases are TGTGCCAGCAGTGTTACGCCGGGACAGGTAAACAATGAGCAGTTCTTC. This gives the protein CASSVTPGQVNNEQFF.

The chain has TRBV11-1 and TRBJ1-2; tentative D call: TRBD1 (6 bases). The V end was cut by 4 bases, the J end by 10 bases, with 25 bases between. From germline, CDR1 is SGHAT and CDR2 FQDESV (reference sequence). The CDR3 runs to 16 residues. CDR3 nucleotides: TGTGCCAGCAGCTCCAACCGAATAACAGGGACGGCAGTCTACACCTTC. This codes for CASSSNRITGTAVYTF.

This chain joins TRBV10-3 and TRBJ2-7; 8 bases fit TRBD1. This CDR3 has 15 residues. Losses at the gene ends were 7 bases for V and 2 bases for J; bases not matched to a gene: 10. Germline values: CDR1 ENHRY, CDR2 SYGVKD. The CDR3 sequence is CAIKVWTGPTYEQYF. The CDR3 DNA reads TGTGCCATCAAGGTTTGGACAGGGCCAACCTACGAGCAGTACTTC.

The chain employs TRBV4-1 and TRBJ2-3; D is perhaps TRBD1 (6 bases). The length of the CDR3 is 15 residues. The V and J ends lost 1 base and 0 bases respectively, with 8 bases between them. CDR1 and CDR2 from the germline V gene are MGHRA and YSYEKL. As DNA, the CDR3 is TGCGCCAGCAGCCAAGGACAGGCAAGCACAGATACGCAGTATTTT. Its protein is CASSQGQASTDTQYF.

The gene calls are TRBV24-1 and TRBJ2-2; no firm D call. Trimming left V 10 bases short and J 6 bases short, with 17 bases between. Germline values: CDR1 KGHDR, CDR2 SFDVKD. CDR3 length: 14 amino acids. Here the CDR3 reads CATTDVGLPGELFF. The CDR3, as DNA: TGTGCCACAACTGATGTAGGGCTACCCGGGGAGCTGTTTTTT.

J is TRBJ2-1 and V is TRBV5-6; D call uncertain. Germline lookup yields CDR1 SGHDT and CDR2 YYEEEE. V dropped 1 base and J dropped 13 bases, with 12 bases sitting between them. The CDR3 contains 12 residues. CDR3 residues: CASSLTTADQFF. As DNA, the CDR3 is TGTGCCAGCAGCTTGACTACGGCAGACCAGTTCTTC.

The chain joins TRBV7-2 to TRBJ2-7; 8 bases align to TRBD2. Trimming at V came to 4 bases and at J to 4 bases, leaving 18 bases not matched to a gene. Germline V CDR1 and CDR2: SGHTA, FQGNSA. CDR3 size: 18 residues. In DNA, the CDR3 is TGTGCCAGCAGCTCCCCTTCGGCGGGGGGACAACTCCGGTACGAGCAGTACTTC. It yields the protein CASSSPSAGGQLRYEQYF.

V is TRBV4-1 and J is TRBJ1-5; the match to TRBD1 covers 7 bases. Trimming at V came to 0 bases and at J to 8 bases, leaving 7 bases not matched to a gene. Per the germline V gene, CDR1 is MGHRA and CDR2 is YSYEKL. CDR3 length equals 15 residues. DNA for the CDR3: TGCGCCAGCAGCCAAGAGACGACAGGGAGCGAGCCCCAGCATTTT. This encodes CASSQETTGSEPQHF.

The J gene is TRBJ1-2, the V gene TRBV19; 10 positions match TRBD1. The V and J ends lost 6 bases and 6 bases, in that order; junction bases with no gene match: 10. The CDR3 contains 15 residues. Germline V lookup: CDR1 LNHDA, CDR2 SQIVND (reference sequence). CDR3 amino acids: CASRNPGQGWNGYTF. The CDR3 DNA reads as TGTGCCAGTAGGAACCCGGGACAGGGGTGGAATGGCTACACCTTC.

This chain uses TRBV19 with TRBJ2-7; a weak D match, TRBD2 (7 bases). V was pared by 8 bases and J by 5 bases, with 22 bases between. Germline V CDR1 and CDR2: LNHDA, SQIVND (reference sequence). The CDR3 runs 15 residues. The CDR3 nucleotides read TGTGCCAGTTCGGGGCTCCTGGCGGGGGCCGACGAGCAGTACTTC. Residues: CASSGLLAGADEQYF.

J is TRBJ2-3 and V is TRBV6-5; TRBD2 aligns across 9 bases. This CDR3 comprises 15 residues. Germline lookup yields CDR1 MNHEY and CDR2 SVGAGI. Losses at the gene ends were 6 bases for V and 6 bases for J; bases not matched to a gene: 10. Here the CDR3 reads CASRKIAGAGDTQYF. Written as DNA, the CDR3 is TGTGCCAGCAGGAAAATAGCGGGGGCGGGGGATACGCAGTATTTT.

The chain carries TRBV28 and TRBJ2-3, with 7 bases aligning to TRBD1. The V and J ends lost 5 bases and 2 bases, in that order; junction bases with no gene match: 4. The V gene's germline CDR1 is MDHEN and CDR2 SYDVKM. There are 14 residues in the CDR3. CDR3 bases: TGTGCCAGCAGTACGACAGGGCACACAGATACGCAGTATTTT. Translating it yields CASSTTGHTDTQYF.